The 32 T cell receptor beta chains given below trace back to one sample, sequenced in a study of human T cells and chemical hapten exposure. Time point: patch test 2, 6 weeks after DPC sensitization. The treatment here: therapeutic diphenylcyclopropenone sensitization with weekly scalp DPC. TCRdb processed the RACE reads anew with MiXCR; each CDR3 protein has one entry. The data contain 110,000 to 150,000 distinct CDR3 sequences, about 12% of them seen just once; the ten biggest clones take up around 1.4%. The sequences come from whole blood, collected in connection with sensitization to the hapten diphenylcyclopropenone (DPC). These receptors were obtained from a woman between 50 and 59 years old with alopecia areata. Some clones in this sample may be carry-over from other donors' samples.

CDR3 coding DNA: TGTGCCAGCTCAGCAACATCGCTTGGAAACACCATATATTTT. Its translation: CASSATSLGNTIYF. The V call is TRBV18, the J call TRBJ1-3; D is uncertain. The CDR3 is 14 amino acids. Germline assignment: CDR1 KGHSH and CDR2 LQKENI. The V and J ends lost 5 bases and 3 bases respectively, with 11 bases between them. The full variable domain, rest sourced from reference TRBV18 and TRBJ1-3, is NAGVMQNPRHLVRRRGQEARLRCSPMKGHSHVYWYRQLPEEGLKFMVYLQKENIIDESGMPKERFSAEFPKEGPSILRIQQVVRGDSAAYFCASSATSLGNTIYFGEGSWLTVV.

This clonotype has only a few counts. The chain is built from TRBV11-2 and TRBJ2-1; 7 bases match TRBD2. Trimming removed 5 bases from V and 10 bases from J; junction bases left unmatched: 11. The V gene's germline CDR1 is SGHAT and CDR2 FQNNGV. The CDR3 loop spans 14 amino acids. The CDR3 is CASSPPPTSKEQFF. CDR3 nucleotides: TGTGCCAGCAGCCCACCTCCGACTAGCAAGGAGCAGTTCTTC.

V is TRBV20-1 and J is TRBJ1-4, with TRBD1 matching over 10 bases. From germline, CDR1 is DFQATT and CDR2 SNEGSKA (reference sequence). The length of the CDR3 is 14 residues. V trimming: 5 bases; J trimming: 10 bases; junction bases outside the gene matches: 10. The CDR3 protein is CSAPRGQGLGKLFF. CDR3 nucleotide sequence: TGCAGTGCTCCCCGGGGACAGGGGTTGGGAAAACTGTTTTTT.

CDR3 nucleotides: TGCGCCAGCAGCTACTCAACTAGCGGGGGGCTAGATACGCAGTATTTT. Residues: CASSYSTSGGLDTQYF. V is TRBV5-1 and J is TRBJ2-3, with 12 bases fitting TRBD2. The CDR3 length is 16 residues. With V trimmed by 3 bases and J by 5 bases, 7 bases remained unmatched. Germline V lookup: CDR1 SGHRS, CDR2 YFSETQ.

V and J are TRBV29-1 and TRBJ1-2, with TRBD1 identical over 9 bases. The ends lost 7 bases at V and 5 bases at J; junction bases unmatched: 8. Per germline, CDR1 SQVTM and CDR2 ANQGSEA. The CDR3 contains 13 residues. The DNA of the CDR3 is TGCAGCGCCCGGACAGGGGACGAGTATGGCTACACCTTC. Residues: CSARTGDEYGYTF.

This clonotype was counted between two and nine times. The chain uses TRBV6-5 and TRBJ1-2; D uncertain. The CDR3 runs 14 residues. Germline CDR1 MNHEY, CDR2 SVGAGI. V was shortened by 5 bases and J by 6 bases, with 16 bases between the two germline ends. This CDR3 is CASSVRARVDGYTF. Here the CDR3 DNA reads TGTGCCAGCAGTGTCCGGGCTAGGGTCGATGGCTACACCTTC.

This rearrangement joins TRBV12-3 or TRBV12-4 to TRBJ2-3; 7 positions match TRBD1. The CDR3 is made up of 15 amino acids. Unmatched junction bases numbered 6, after V lost 6 bases and J lost 0 bases. The DNA for the CDR3 is TGTGCCAGCAGCTTACTACAGGGGAGCACAGATACGCAGTATTTT. Translating it yields CASSLLQGSTDTQYF.

V usage is TRBV15 and J usage is TRBJ2-1; 12 bases line up with TRBD2. J gave up 7 bases and V 6 bases, and 4 bases lay outside the gene matches. This CDR3 is 14 amino acids long. Germline CDR1 and CDR2: LNHNV and YYDKDF (reference sequence). The CDR3 DNA reads as TGTGCCACCAGATGGACTAGCGGGATAAATGAGCAGTTCTTC. This gives the protein CATRWTSGINEQFF.

The chain links TRBV6-5 to TRBJ2-4; D gene unclear. The CDR3 totals 13 residues. Per the germline V gene, CDR1 is MNHEY and CDR2 is SVGAGI. Between the trimmed V and J ends, which lost 2 bases and 9 bases, there was a span of 11 bases. Written as DNA, the CDR3 is TGTGCCAGCAGTTACGCCGGGTTGGGCATTCAGTACTTC. Translation gives CASSYAGLGIQYF.

This clonotype was seen only a few times. J is TRBJ2-1 and V is TRBV10-3; the match to TRBD2 covers 9 bases. Germline V lookup: CDR1 ENHRY, CDR2 SYGVKD. V was clipped by 6 bases and J by 2 bases; unmatched bases: 5. The CDR3 has 15 residues. The CDR3 nucleotides read TGTGCCATCAGGCCTAGCGGGATAGCCTACAATGAGCAGTTCTTC. It translates to CAIRPSGIAYNEQFF.

This clonotype has a handful of counts. The CDR3 nucleotides are TGTGCCAGCAGCGTAGAGAGGGCTACTGAAGCTTTCTTT. This codes for CASSVERATEAFF. The rearrangement joins TRBV9 to TRBJ1-1; D remains ambiguous. CDR3 length equals 13 residues. Germline values: CDR1 SGDLS, CDR2 YYNGEE. V gave up 0 bases and J gave up 5 bases, with 8 bases separating them. The full variable domain, completed using reference TRBV9 and TRBJ1-1, is DSGVTQTPKHLITATGQRVTLRCSPRSGDLSVYWYQQSLDQGLQFLIQYYNGEERAKGNILERFSAQQFPDLHSELNLSSLELGDSALYFCASSVERATEAFFGQGTRLTVV.

The chain has TRBV3-1 and TRBJ2-7; the match to TRBD1 covers 7 bases. CDR3 length: 12 residues. Germline CDR1 LGHDT, CDR2 YNNKEL (reference sequence). V was clipped by 6 bases and J by 8 bases; unmatched bases: 7. The chain's CDR3 is CASSPTGLKQYF. The CDR3 nucleotides are TGTGCCAGCAGTCCGACAGGGTTAAAGCAGTACTTC.

CDR3 DNA sequence: TGTGCCAGCAGTGTGACGGACAGGGGGCTCGTACACGAGCAGTACTTC. As protein: CASSVTDRGLVHEQYF. The chain recombines TRBV25-1 with TRBJ2-7; 11 bases are a match to TRBD1. Looked up from germline, CDR1 is MGHDK and CDR2 is SYGVNS. CDR3 length: 16 amino acids. Trimming cost V 4 bases and J 5 bases; bases outside gene matches: 10.

This chain uses TRBV19 with TRBJ1-2; 7 bases match TRBD1. This CDR3 comprises 14 residues. Germline-derived CDR1 and CDR2 are LNHDA and SQIVND (reference sequence). The trim removed 3 bases at V and 4 bases at J, leaving 5 bases unmatched. The CDR3 protein is CASSMDRWGYGYTF. The CDR3 DNA is TGTGCCAGTAGTATGGACAGGTGGGGCTATGGCTACACCTTC.

Only a few counts were recorded for this clonotype. This chain joins TRBV5-8 and TRBJ2-3; D ambiguous. Germline CDR1 is SGHTS and CDR2 is YDEGEE. Trimming removed 0 bases at V and 11 bases at J, with 7 bases between. This CDR3 region has 11 residues. CDR3 in amino acids: CASSLVSQQYF. In DNA form, the CDR3 reads TGTGCCAGCAGCTTGGTCAGTCAGCAGTATTTT.

This clonotype has only a few counts. This sequence joins TRBV6-1 and TRBJ2-7, with D perhaps given as TRBD1 or TRBD2 (5 bases each). The CDR3 spans 13 residues. Trimming cost V 10 bases and J 6 bases, with 19 bases left between them. The germline V gene encodes CDR1 MNHNS and CDR2 SASEGT. The CDR3 DNA reads TGTGCCACGGGAACTGTGCTAACAGGCGAGCAGTACTTC. Amino acids: CATGTVLTGEQYF.

In this sample, this clonotype turned up many times. The chain joins TRBV6-2 or TRBV6-3 to TRBJ1-2, with D unclear. Trimming took off 2 bases at V and 4 bases at J, with 8 bases between the two ends. The CDR3 sequence is 13 residues long. Per the germline V gene, CDR1 is MNHEY and CDR2 is SVGEGT. CDR3 sequence (DNA): TGTGCCAGCAGTTACGGGTCTCTCTATGGCTACACCTTC. Translation: CASSYGSLYGYTF.

A few counts support this clonotype. Here the CDR3 DNA reads TGTGCCAGCAGCTCCGGGATTTTCACAGATACGCAGTATTTT. This sequence encodes CASSSGIFTDTQYF. The chain combines TRBV7-2 with TRBJ2-3, with D possibly being TRBD2 (5 bases). Trimming took 4 bases from V and 2 from J, leaving 10 bases between them. Germline V lookup: CDR1 SGHTA, CDR2 FQGNSA. CDR3 length equals 14 residues.

There are a few counts of this clonotype. The rearrangement uses TRBV5-1 and TRBJ2-7, with a possible D match to TRBD1 (5 bases). The V end was cut by 4 bases, the J end by 3 bases, with 14 bases between. This CDR3 has 14 residues. Germline lookup yields CDR1 SGHRS and CDR2 YFSETQ. The CDR3 sequence: CASSTGRIYYEQYF. The CDR3, as DNA: TGCGCCAGCAGCACAGGACGCATCTACTACGAGCAGTACTTC.

In its sample, this clonotype was seen a few times. The DNA of the CDR3 is TGTGCCAGCAGCCAAGCGGGAGGGCCAGATACGCAGTATTTT. Protein sequence: CASSQAGGPDTQYF. The J gene is TRBJ2-3, the V gene TRBV11-2; 10 nucleotides match TRBD2. The CDR3 has 14 residues. After removal of 5 bases from V and 4 bases from J, the junction contained 3 bases not matched to a gene. Germline CDR1 and CDR2: SGHAT and FQNNGV.

The rearrangement uses TRBV9 and TRBJ2-1; TRBD2 agrees at 9 bases. V shed 3 bases and J 5 bases; nucleotides not matched to a gene: 9. This CDR3 spans 16 amino acids. From germline, CDR1 is SGDLS and CDR2 YYNGEE. Written as DNA, the CDR3 is TGTGCCAGCAGCGAGATCGGGACTAGCAGACACAATGAGCAGTTCTTC. This codes for CASSEIGTSRHNEQFF.

This chain joins TRBV6-1 and TRBJ2-7; TRBD2 aligns across 12 bases. With V trimmed by 5 bases and J by 1 base, 6 bases remained unmatched. Germline lookup yields CDR1 MNHNS and CDR2 SASEGT. This CDR3 spans 16 amino acids. The CDR3 is CASSRLAGGDSYEQYF. Here the CDR3 DNA reads TGTGCCAGCAGTAGGCTAGCGGGAGGGGATTCCTACGAGCAGTACTTC.

This clonotype has more than one count but fewer than ten. The gene calls are TRBV20-1 and TRBJ1-1, with D hard to call. Trimming took off 5 bases at V and 4 bases at J, with 11 bases between the two ends. There are 12 residues in the CDR3. CDR1 and CDR2 from the germline V gene are DFQATT and SNEGSKA (reference sequence). CDR3 region: CSAVAPRTEAFF. CDR3 bases: TGCAGTGCTGTGGCGCCCCGCACTGAAGCTTTCTTT.

This clonotype was counted a few times. The CDR3 nucleotides read TGCAGTGCTAGTCTCGGACCGATCTACGAGCAGTACTTC. It translates to CSASLGPIYEQYF. The rearrangement joins TRBV20-1 to TRBJ2-7; D not resolved. Germline V lookup: CDR1 DFQATT, CDR2 SNEGSKA (reference sequence). The CDR3 totals 13 residues. V gave up 3 bases and J gave up 3 bases, with 12 bases separating them.

The chain has TRBV20-1 and TRBJ1-4; the D gene is possibly TRBD1 (6 bases). The V gene's germline CDR1 is DFQATT and CDR2 SNEGSKA (reference sequence). The CDR3 length is 16 residues. Deletions cut 2 bases from V and 7 bases from J, with 20 bases between. As DNA, the CDR3 is TGCAGTGCTAGACCTACGACGGGCAGGGGCGGTGAAAAACTGTTTTTT. Translating it yields CSARPTTGRGGEKLFF.

The chain links TRBV6-6 to TRBJ2-7; 9 positions agree with TRBD1. This CDR3 is 14 amino acids long. Germline lookup yields CDR1 MNHNY and CDR2 SVGAGI (reference sequence). Trimming cost V 6 bases and J 3 bases; bases outside gene matches: 6. In DNA, the CDR3 is TGTGCCAGCAGACCGACAGGGGGGTTCTACGAGCAGTACTTC. Translating it yields CASRPTGGFYEQYF.

The V call is TRBV19, the J call TRBJ2-5; either TRBD1 or TRBD2 may supply D (6 bases each). The V end lost 3 bases, the J end lost 5 bases, and 22 bases lay between the germline ends. The CDR3 covers 17 residues. Per the germline V gene, CDR1 is LNHDA and CDR2 is SQIVND (reference sequence). CDR3 DNA sequence: TGTGCCAGTAGTATCCCCCTTGGAGGGAGAGGGGGTGAGACCCAGTACTTC. Its translation: CASSIPLGGRGGETQYF.

This clonotype was seen a few times. The chain is built from TRBV20-1 and TRBJ2-1; 11 bases are shared with TRBD2. Germline V lookup: CDR1 DFQATT, CDR2 SNEGSKA (reference sequence). This CDR3 has 15 amino acids. The ends lost 6 bases at V and 0 bases at J; junction bases unmatched: 4. The CDR3 DNA is TGCAGTGCCCAGACTAGCGGGACCTCCTACAATGAGCAGTTCTTC. It codes for CSAQTSGTSYNEQFF.

As to this clonotype: This sequence may be a read error, since a much larger clone differs from it by one base. The chain joins TRBV2 to TRBJ2-7; a weak D match, TRBD1 (5 bases). This CDR3 is 12 amino acids long. Germline CDR1 reads SNHLY; CDR2 reads FYNNEI. The V end lost 10 bases, the J end lost 7 bases, and 17 bases lay between the germline ends. The CDR3 DNA reads as TGTGCCAACACCCCCCGTCCAGGGGAGCAGTACTTC. Amino acids: CANTPRPGEQYF.

The chain couples TRBV7-9 to TRBJ2-5; the D gene is possibly TRBD1 (6 bases). Germline lookup yields CDR1 SEHNR and CDR2 FQNEAQ (reference sequence). V shed 0 bases and J shed 5 bases, with 19 bases lying between them. The CDR3 totals 17 residues. CDR3 sequence reads: CASSLARTELWRETQYF. CDR3 sequence (DNA): TGTGCCAGCAGCTTAGCGAGGACAGAGCTATGGAGGGAGACCCAGTACTTC.

The rearrangement uses TRBV7-8 and TRBJ2-6; D is uncertain. Trimming cost V 5 bases and J 12 bases, with 14 bases left between them. Germline lookup yields CDR1 SGHVS and CDR2 FQNEAQ. The CDR3 is made up of 13 amino acids. The CDR3 region is CASSPSPDGVLTF. In DNA form, the CDR3 reads TGTGCCAGCAGCCCCTCCCCCGACGGCGTCCTGACTTTC.

This clonotype was seen ten or more times. This chain connects TRBV20-1 to TRBJ2-3; TRBD2 matches 8 bases. Germline lookup yields CDR1 DFQATT and CDR2 SNEGSKA (reference sequence). V was clipped by 6 bases and J by 0 bases; unmatched bases: 2. The CDR3 has 13 residues. As DNA, the CDR3 is TGCAGTGCCGGCGGGGGGAGCACAGATACGCAGTATTTT. Its translation: CSAGGGSTDTQYF.